This T cell receptor (beta chain) is drawn from a study of T cells in Graves' hyperthyroidism and ophthalmopathy. This CDR3 is built from 14 residues. Trimming cost V 2 bases and J 4 bases, with 11 bases left between them. Germline loops: CDR1 MNHEY, CDR2 SVGAGI. TCR beta CDR3 sequences were amplified from RNA transcripts. HTBI primers drove first-round RT-PCR of the TCR CDR3. Using its own MiXCR run on the multiplex PCR reads, TCRdb lists one record per CDR3 protein. The table records 300,000 to 350,000 distinct CDR3 sequences, around 17% of them present only once. Whole-study results and caveats: The authors' 13 V-J model separated ophthalmopathy from stable hyperthyroidism.

From roughly 9.2 ml of fresh peripheral blood, PBMCs were isolated. This clonotype was counted between two and nine times. The antigen is undetermined. The V and J genes are TRBV6-5 and TRBJ2-5, with D maybe TRBD2 (6 bases). Sequenced material: blood. The receptor was derived from a man aged 30 to 45 with Graves' hyperthyroidism. The CDR3 DNA follows: TGTGCCAGCAGTTACACCCTAGCGTCAGAGACCCAGTACTTC. Its translation is CASSYTLASETQYF.